This entry is about one T cell receptor (beta chain). The antigen is unknown. The data derive from a study of radiation and T cells in renal cell carcinoma. The study, taken as a whole, reports: Top tumor clonotypes rose in blood 2 weeks post-radiation, then contracted.

The protocol was immunoSEQ multiplex PCR, while the TCRdb copy is restricted to in-frame clones and leaves out a portion. The table includes around 170,000 clones, about 87% detected once. Time point: blood 4 weeks post-SBRT, at nephrectomy. The treatment here: 15 Gy SBRT to primary tumor, nephrectomy 4 weeks later. The CDR3 contains 12 residues. CDR1 and CDR2 (germline): KGHSH, LQKENI. Trimming took 3 bases from V and 3 from J, leaving 6 bases between them. The J gene is TRBJ2-7, the V gene TRBV18; no clear D. The sample was blood, taken from a patient whose treatment included radiotherapy and nephrectomy. The receptor was isolated from a woman in her forties or fifties with renal cell carcinoma. CDR3 amino acids: CASSPAGYEQYF. In DNA form, the CDR3 reads TGTGCCAGCTCACCTGCCGGCTACGAGCAGTACTTC.